This T cell receptor beta chain was profiled in a study of OX40 agonist ivuxolimab in advanced cancers. At the level of the whole study: Ivuxolimab, which targeted the costimulatory receptor OX40 (CD134), was an agonistic, fully human IgG2 monoclonal antibody. Intravenous ivuxolimab was administered to patients every 2 weeks at six dose levels: 0.01, 0.1, 0.3, 1.5, 3 and 10 mg/kg. Of the 50 to 55 dose-escalation patients, hepatocellular carcinoma was present in about 20, melanoma in around 15, renal cell carcinoma in 9 and head and neck cancer in 9. A male proportion of 82.7% and a mean age of roughly 55 years, ranging from roughly 20 to 80, were recorded for the dose-escalation cohort. Patients were allowed to have had prior anti-PD-1, anti-PD-L1 or anti-CTLA-4 therapy, and less than 45% of the dose-escalation patients had previously received checkpoint inhibitors. Partial responses occurred in three dose-escalation patients: two with cutaneous melanoma and one with hepatocellular carcinoma. Peripheral TCRbeta sequencing was intended to test whether TCR sequence diversity was altered and clonal T-cell expansion was caused by ivuxolimab. The paper reports the monotherapy dose-escalation portion (N = 52 patients) of the phase I ivuxolimab trial. Study-wide conclusions, independent of this receptor: At doses of 0.1 to 3.0 mg/kg, clonal expansion of both CD4+ and CD8+ T cells in blood was seen between baseline and week 6. Which antigens the clonally expanded peripheral T cells were specific for was not determined. On average, CD8+ T cells showed more expanded clones than CD4+ T cells after ivuxolimab. Low levels of normalized T-cell clonal expansion were also seen in some nonresponding patients. In partial responders in the 0.1-3.0 mg/kg groups, normalized peripheral clonal expansion was found to be among the lowest, especially among CD8+ T cells.

The trial excluded patients who had a history of autoimmune disease or who were on systemic immunosuppression. Peripheral blood for TCR sequencing was collected from all dose cohorts at baseline, on cycle 4 day 1, and on cycle 7 day 1. Samples came from an open-label, multicenter, first-in-human phase I dose-escalation trial of ivuxolimab. Adults with locally advanced or metastatic head and neck squamous cell, hepatocellular, melanoma or renal cell carcinoma were enrolled in the trial. Before TCR sequencing, CD4+ and CD8+ T cells were separately sorted from peripheral blood. Genomic DNA was isolated from the sorted cells so that the TCRbeta CDR3 region could be sequenced. TCRbeta CDR3 regions were sequenced using the immunoSEQ Assay. TCRdb carries this immuneACCESS record with in-frame sequences only. Its versions omit some clonotypes, under half of them owing to an unresolved V gene in the studies checked, with the rest unexplained. The sample table shows some 83,000 clones, and about 86% are seen once. 6% to 8% of the sample belongs to the ten largest clones.

V and J are truncated by 3 bases and 6 bases respectively, leaving an intervening sequence of 15 bases. Spanning cysteine to phenylalanine, the CDR3 consists of 14 amino acids. Just the 42-base CDR3 DNA is kept, in frame starting at base 1. CDR1 is given as MNHNY and CDR2 as SVGAGI, both from the germline V gene (reference sequence). Comment on this clone: The specificity of this receptor is unknown. One base away there is no much larger clone; base qualities are not given.

This TCR was sampled from an adult with an advanced solid tumor such as melanoma, head and neck, liver or kidney cancer. The specimen comprised CD4+ or CD8+ T cells sorted from blood, sampled in a trial of the OX40 agonist ivuxolimab. The V and J genes are TRBV6-6 and TRBJ2-7; the D gene identity is not certain. DNA sequence: TGTGCCAGCAGTTATTTCGGAGACTCGGGCGAGCAGTACTTC. This is translated as CASSYFGDSGEQYF.